The sequence of this TCR beta chain was determined in a study of blood T cell repertoires in COVID-19. Looking at the study overall: PBMCs, B-cell-depleted T cells, or T cells provided the cDNA or gDNA that made up the material.

This CDR3 region has 17 residues. V shed 2 bases and J shed 6 bases, with 23 bases lying between them. The V gene's germline CDR1 is SGHRS and CDR2 YFSETQ. Only one count was recorded for this clone. This table comes from immunoSEQ multiplex PCR, and its TCRdb copy is limited to in-frame clones, with some not included. Here the sample spans about 100,000 clones, roughly 90% being singletons. Sequencing was performed on peripheral blood. The receptor comes from a man aged 35 to 55 with active or convalescent COVID-19. The chain combines TRBV5-1 with TRBJ1-1, with D maybe TRBD1 (5 bases). The DNA of the CDR3 is TGCGCCAGCAGCTTTATTTGGCCAGACCAGCGGGGGTCTGAAGCTTTCTTT. Its translation is CASSFIWPDQRGSEAFF.